Below are 26 T cell receptor beta chains sequenced from a single sample in a study of vaccination effects on CD4 cells after COVID-19. For these receptors, no antigen is known. Data came from immunoSEQ multiplex PCR; TCRdb stores just in-frame clones and leaves some out. The sample yields 30,000 to 35,000 clones, around 70% seen once. The culture ran for less than 12 days, and then CD4+ T cells were isolated. Participants received two doses of either the BNT162b2 or mRNA-1273 vaccine. The starting material was CD4+ T cells from PBMCs cultured without peptide, obtained after COVID-19 vaccination. The receptors were sampled from a human donor who received a COVID-19 vaccine.

The rearrangement joins TRBV25-1 to TRBJ1-2, with D possibly matching TRBD1 (6 bases). There are 14 residues in the CDR3. CDR1 and CDR2 from the germline V gene are MGHDK and SYGVNS. Trimming removed 5 bases at V and 0 bases at J, with 10 bases between. The DNA of the CDR3 is TGTGCCAGCAGTCCCCGACAGGCTAACTATGGCTACACCTTC. Amino acids: CASSPRQANYGYTF.

CDR3 sequence (DNA): TGTGCCAGCAGCCCGGCTCTCAATGAGCAGTTCTTC. Translating it yields CASSPALNEQFF. This rearrangement joins TRBV9 to TRBJ2-1, with D unclear. This CDR3 has 12 amino acids. From germline, CDR1 is SGDLS and CDR2 YYNGEE. V was pared by 4 bases and J by 6 bases, with 8 bases between. The entire variable domain, with the rest obtained from reference TRBV9 and TRBJ2-1, is as follows: DSGVTQTPKHLITATGQRVTLRCSPRSGDLSVYWYQQSLDQGLQFLIQYYNGEERAKGNILERFSAQQFPDLHSELNLSSLELGDSALYFCASSPALNEQFFGPGTRLTVL.

V and J are TRBV2 and TRBJ1-6; the D gene is possibly TRBD1 (5 bases). V shed 5 bases and J shed 6 bases, with 11 bases lying between them. CDR1 and CDR2 (germline): SNHLY, FYNNEI. The CDR3 runs 14 residues. The CDR3 coding sequence is TGTGCCAGCAGTTCGGGACTCCTTAATTCACCCCTCCACTTT. Amino acids: CASSSGLLNSPLHF.

This clone has just a few counts. J is TRBJ1-2 and V is TRBV7-2, with 7 bases fitting TRBD1. Per the germline V gene, CDR1 is SGHTA and CDR2 is FQGNSA. Trimming removed 5 bases from V and 2 bases from J; junction bases left unmatched: 2. The CDR3 contains 13 residues. The CDR3 protein is CASSPDRNYGYTF. The CDR3 bases are TGTGCCAGCAGCCCGGACAGGAACTATGGCTACACCTTC.

The gene calls are TRBV25-1 and TRBJ1-2; D is uncertain. The CDR3 is made up of 12 amino acids. Germline V CDR1 and CDR2: MGHDK, SYGVNS. Trimming shortened V by 10 bases and J by 7 bases, and 16 bases separated the two germline ends. In DNA, the CDR3 is TGTGCCACCGCAACGACCGTCGGTGGCTACACCTTC. Translation gives CATATTVGGYTF.

This clone was observed once. V and J are TRBV6-5 and TRBJ1-2, with a weak D call TRBD1 (5 bases). The V end was cut by 5 bases, the J end by 8 bases, with 9 bases between. This CDR3 contains 11 residues. Germline V CDR1 and CDR2: MNHEY, SVGAGI. CDR3 bases: TGTGCCAGCAGTCAGGGCGGAGGCTACACCTTC. Translated, it gives CASSQGGGYTF.

V usage is TRBV4-1 and J usage is TRBJ1-3, with D hard to call. Germline CDR1 and CDR2: MGHRA and YSYEKL. This CDR3 spans 13 amino acids. V lost 0 bases, J lost 5 bases, and 5 bases lay in between. DNA of the CDR3: TGCGCCAGCAGCCAAGAGGGTCGAAACACCATATATTTT. Amino acid sequence: CASSQEGRNTIYF.

This sequence joins TRBV3-1 (or the pseudogene TRBV3-2) and TRBJ1-1; 11 bases map to TRBD1. The CDR3 is made up of 15 amino acids. Trimming at V came to 1 base and at J to 6 bases, leaving 4 bases not matched to a gene. Germline V gene lookup returns CDR1 LGHDT and CDR2 YNNKEL (reference sequence). In DNA, the CDR3 is TGTGCCAGCAGCCAAGGGTTGGGACAGGGGGCTGAAGCTTTCTTT. Translated, it gives CASSQGLGQGAEAFF.

This chain links TRBV7-8 with TRBJ1-2; D not certain. CDR1 is SGHVS and CDR2 is FQNEAQ in the germline V gene. The CDR3 totals 15 residues. V was shortened by 5 bases and J by 7 bases, with 20 bases between the two germline ends. Here the CDR3 DNA reads TGTGCCAGCAGCCCGCGGAGGACGGCGAATCTTGGCTACACCTTC. Translated: CASSPRRTANLGYTF.

The genes are TRBV25-1 and TRBJ1-6, with no clear D. The germline V and J ends were trimmed by 4 bases and 10 bases, with 11 bases remaining between them. The CDR3 is made up of 13 amino acids. Per the germline V gene, CDR1 is MGHDK and CDR2 is SYGVNS. In DNA form, the CDR3 reads TGTGCCAGCAGTGTAGGCCCGGGGTCACCCCTCCACTTT. It is translated as CASSVGPGSPLHF. Full variable domain (remainder filled in from reference TRBV25-1 and TRBJ1-6): EADIYQTPRYLVIGTGKKITLECSQTMGHDKMYWYQQDPGMELHLIHYSYGVNSTEKGDLSSESTVSRIRTEHFPLTLESARPSHTSQYLCASSVGPGSPLHFGNGTRLTVT.

V is TRBV19 and J is TRBJ1-1, with 8 bases that match TRBD1. With 6 bases clipped from V and 6 bases from J, the junction kept 12 bases outside the gene matches. The CDR3 contains 15 residues. The germline V gene has CDR1 LNHDA and CDR2 SQIVND (reference sequence). CDR3 sequence: CASSMDRVEFAEAFF. DNA of the CDR3: TGTGCCAGTAGCATGGACAGGGTCGAGTTCGCTGAAGCTTTCTTT.

The chain joins TRBV7-2 to TRBJ1-1; D possibly corresponds to TRBD1 (5 bases). Germline CDR1 is SGHTA and CDR2 is FQGNSA. Trimming removed 3 bases from V and 10 bases from J, with 18 bases in between. This CDR3 comprises 14 residues. CDR3 DNA: TGTGCCAGCAGCTTCGCGGGGGGAGCCTTGATAGCTTTCTTT. It codes for CASSFAGGALIAFF.

The J gene is TRBJ2-7, the V gene TRBV5-6; TRBD2 agrees at 11 bases. V was pared by 5 bases and J by 0 bases, with 10 bases of the junction left unmatched. Germline V lookup: CDR1 SGHDT, CDR2 YYEEEE. CDR3 size: 17 residues. CDR3 sequence (DNA): TGTGCCAGCAGGCCGGGGGGACTAGCGGCCCTCTCCTACGAGCAGTACTTC. Protein sequence: CASRPGGLAALSYEQYF.

The rearrangement joins TRBV30 to TRBJ2-7; perhaps TRBD2 as D (6 bases). The V gene's germline CDR1 is GTSNPN and CDR2 SVGIG (reference sequence). This CDR3 comprises 14 residues. V was clipped by 2 bases and J by 1 base, with 12 bases between them. The CDR3 sequence is CAWSRGEVSYEQYF. The CDR3 DNA reads TGTGCCTGGAGTAGAGGGGAGGTTTCCTACGAGCAGTACTTC.

In DNA, the CDR3 is TGTGCCAGCAGTTACTCGGTGACTACGAACAATGAGCAGTTCTTC. Amino acids: CASSYSVTTNNEQFF. The V and J genes are TRBV6-5 and TRBJ2-1; D is possibly TRBD2 (5 bases). The CDR3 has 15 amino acids. Per the germline V gene, CDR1 is MNHEY and CDR2 is SVGAGI. The V gene lost 0 bases and the J gene lost 5 bases, with 11 bases spanning the gap.

In its sample, this clone was seen once. The chain has TRBV5-6 and TRBJ1-6; 7 bases map to TRBD1. This CDR3 spans 15 amino acids. The V gene end was trimmed by 5 bases and the J gene end by 6 bases; junction bases not matched to a gene: 8. Germline V CDR1 and CDR2: SGHDT, YYEEEE. Here the CDR3 reads CASRAQGSANSPLHF. The CDR3 nucleotides read TGTGCCAGCAGGGCACAGGGGAGCGCTAATTCACCCCTCCACTTT.

V usage is TRBV13 and J usage is TRBJ1-3; tentative D call: TRBD1 (5 bases). CDR1 PRHDT and CDR2 FYEKMQ come from the germline V gene (reference sequence). The CDR3 length is 18 residues. V dropped 2 bases and J dropped 2 bases, with 19 bases sitting between them. The CDR3 nucleotides are TGTGCCAGCAGCTTATCAGGGCGGGTTCCTGGGGCTGGAAACACCATATATTTT. It encodes CASSLSGRVPGAGNTIYF.

The rearrangement uses TRBV5-6 and TRBJ1-1; 7 bases fit TRBD1. J was trimmed by 0 bases and V by 4 bases; bases with no gene match: 3. This CDR3 contains 14 residues. Germline assignment: CDR1 SGHDT and CDR2 YYEEEE. Written as DNA, the CDR3 is TGTGCCAGCAGCCCCGGGACAGTGAACACTGAAGCTTTCTTT. This sequence encodes CASSPGTVNTEAFF.

The rearrangement joins TRBV7-6 to TRBJ2-5; D may be TRBD1 or TRBD2 (6 bases each). The CDR3 extends over 13 amino acids. The ends were cut back, 5 bases at V and 7 bases at J, with 14 bases in the middle. Germline CDR1 is SGHVS and CDR2 is FNYEAQ. The CDR3 loop reads CASSPRQEGTQYF. Written as DNA, the CDR3 is TGTGCCAGCAGCCCTCGACAGGAGGGGACCCAGTACTTC. The full variable domain, with the rest looked up from reference TRBV7-6 and TRBJ2-5, is GAGVSQSPRYKVTKRGQDVALRCDPISGHVSLYWYRQALGQGPEFLTYFNYEAQQDKSGLPNDRFSAERPEGSISTLTIQRTEQRDSAMYRCASSPRQEGTQYFGPGTRLLVL.

V and J are TRBV27 and TRBJ2-7, with D possibly being TRBD2 (6 bases). CDR1 is MNHEY and CDR2 is SMNVEV in the germline V gene (reference sequence). The ends were cut back, 1 base at V and 1 base at J, with 11 bases in the middle. The CDR3 is made up of 15 amino acids. In DNA form, the CDR3 reads TGTGCCAGCAGTTTATGGGCAGGGAGGTCCTACGAGCAGTACTTC. This sequence encodes CASSLWAGRSYEQYF.

This clone came up a few times. The gene calls are TRBV29-1 and TRBJ2-7, with D possibly matching TRBD2 (6 bases). Germline loops: CDR1 SQVTM, CDR2 ANQGSEA. CDR3 length equals 14 residues. The ends were cut back, 4 bases at V and 4 bases at J, with 17 bases in the middle. CDR3 sequence: CSVGGVGGEYEQYF. The DNA of the CDR3 is TGCAGCGTTGGGGGGGTAGGAGGTGAATACGAGCAGTACTTC.

The chain combines TRBV6-1 with TRBJ1-5; D not resolved. Per the germline V gene, CDR1 is MNHNS and CDR2 is SASEGT. The V end was cut by 2 bases, the J end by 6 bases, with 14 bases between. The CDR3 contains 15 residues. The CDR3 spells CASSEMDPRSQPQHF. The CDR3 region has the DNA TGTGCCAGCAGTGAAATGGACCCTCGAAGTCAGCCCCAGCATTTT.

As DNA, the CDR3 is TGCGCCAGCAGGCGGACAGCCCAAGAGACCCAGTACTTC. It yields the protein CASRRTAQETQYF. V gene TRBV5-1 combines with J gene TRBJ2-5; tentative D call: TRBD1 (6 bases). Trimming pared 5 bases from V and 1 base from J, leaving 9 bases between. CDR3 length: 13 residues. CDR1 and CDR2 from the germline V gene are SGHRS and YFSETQ.

This sequence joins TRBV28 and TRBJ1-1; D possibly corresponds to TRBD1 (6 bases). CDR3 size: 14 residues. Germline values: CDR1 MDHEN, CDR2 SYDVKM. Trimming pared 8 bases from V and 0 bases from J, leaving 13 bases between. The CDR3, as DNA: TGTGCCAGCCGCGTAGGGGGGTTGAACACTGAAGCTTTCTTT. Protein sequence: CASRVGGLNTEAFF.

This chain uses TRBV29-1 with TRBJ2-5, with TRBD2 matching 8 bases. The CDR3 spans 13 residues. Germline CDR1 and CDR2: SQVTM and ANQGSEA. CDR3 protein: CIGGGGKGETQYF. CDR3 sequence (DNA): TGCATCGGGGGGGGCGGTAAAGGGGAGACCCAGTACTTC.

The CDR3 coding sequence is TGTGCCAGCAGCCAAGTGGGGGGGGAAGGCTACACCTTC. It yields the protein CASSQVGGEGYTF. The V gene is TRBV14, the J gene TRBJ1-2, with D possibly being TRBD1 (5 bases). The V gene's germline CDR1 is SGHDN and CDR2 FVKESK. This CDR3 region has 13 residues. V gave up 1 base and J gave up 8 bases, with 11 bases separating them.